The clone carrying this TCR beta chain was recorded at least ten times. Its antigen is undetermined. This sample is drawn from a study of CD8+CD57+ T cells in acquired aplastic anemia. As for the study in general: Sorted CD4+ and CD8+ cells yielded DNA averaging around 3.2 ug. Whole-study results and caveats: Patients showed no significant difference from controls in CD8+ Simpson's diversity. Roughly 28 was the count of CD8+ CDR3 sequences that patients shared with controls.

By flow cytometry, patients selected for sequencing had shown an expansion of CD8+CD57+ cells. Severe acquired aplastic anemia affected all patients. This CDR3 is built from 15 residues. With 3 bases removed from V and 0 bases from J, the gap between germline ends came to 10 bases. Germline V gene lookup returns CDR1 SEHNR and CDR2 FQNEAQ (reference sequence). CDR3 and TCR beta VDJ profiling relied on genomic DNA as the template. Via MiXCR, TCRdb re-called the reads, giving one row per CDR3 protein. The profile shows 75,000 to 80,000 distinct CDR3 sequences, roughly 72% of them singletons. V and J are TRBV7-9 and TRBJ2-3, with D possibly matching TRBD2 (6 bases). This clonotype was sampled from a human donor with aplastic anemia. What was sequenced was sorted CD4+, CD8+, or CD8+CD57+ T cells (not recorded which) from PBMCs. CDR3 in amino acids: CASSFDAGSTDTQYF. For the CDR3, the DNA is TGTGCCAGCAGCTTTGACGCGGGAAGCACAGATACGCAGTATTTT.